The 21 T cell receptor beta chains reported below all come from one sample, sequenced in a study of neoadjuvant nivolumab and ipilimumab in lung cancer. This table comes from immunoSEQ multiplex PCR, and its TCRdb copy is limited to in-frame clones, with some not included. The table lists roughly 30,000 clones, 65% to 85% of them singletons. The sequencing here drew on peripheral blood, taken before neoadjuvant nivolumab, alone or with ipilimumab. All receptors derive from an adult with non-small cell lung cancer.

The genes are TRBV6-1 and TRBJ1-5, with D unresolved. The CDR3 runs to 14 residues. The V gene's germline CDR1 is MNHNS and CDR2 SASEGT. V gave up 3 bases and J gave up 3 bases, with 9 bases separating them. The CDR3 region has the DNA TGTGCCAGCAGTGACTCTCAACCCAATCAGCCCCAGCATTTT. Protein product: CASSDSQPNQPQHF.

The chain uses TRBV19 and TRBJ2-2, with D possibly TRBD2 on 6 matching bases. The CDR3 length is 15 residues. The germline V gene has CDR1 LNHDA and CDR2 SQIVND (reference sequence). The V end lost 4 bases, the J end lost 4 bases, and 13 bases lay between the germline ends. CDR3 sequence (DNA): TGTGCCAGTAGTAGAAACTCGGGGGTCACCGGGGAGCTGTTTTTT. As protein: CASSRNSGVTGELFF.

The CDR3 loop is CASSGTGAADTQYF. The CDR3 coding sequence is TGTGCCAGCAGCGGGACAGGGGCCGCAGATACGCAGTATTTT. The chain couples TRBV5-4 to TRBJ2-3, with 10 bases fitting TRBD1. This CDR3 is built from 14 residues. V lost 4 bases, J lost 4 bases, and 3 bases stayed unmatched. Germline V gene lookup returns CDR1 SGHNT and CDR2 YYREEE (reference sequence).

The gene calls are TRBV5-6 and TRBJ2-3, with 9 bases that match TRBD2. CDR1 is SGHDT and CDR2 is YYEEEE in the germline V gene. Trimming at V came to 0 bases and at J to 0 bases, leaving 2 bases not matched to a gene. This CDR3 is built from 16 residues. This CDR3 reads CASSLGLAGSTDTQYF. CDR3 sequence (DNA): TGTGCCAGCAGCTTGGGGCTAGCGGGGAGCACAGATACGCAGTATTTT.

This clone was detected a few times. The chain joins TRBV5-6 to TRBJ1-3; D unclear. The CDR3 is 14 amino acids. CDR1 and CDR2 from the germline V gene are SGHDT and YYEEEE. The V end was cut by 4 bases, the J end by 3 bases, with 11 bases between. In DNA, the CDR3 is TGTGCCAGCAGCCGGGAGTCTCGTGGAAACACCATATATTTT. Its protein product is CASSRESRGNTIYF.

The gene calls are TRBV19 and TRBJ2-5; TRBD2 agrees at 7 bases. Germline V gene data show CDR1 as LNHDA and CDR2 as SQIVND (reference sequence). This CDR3 has 14 residues. J lost 2 bases, V lost 2 bases, and 2 bases had no gene match. The CDR3, as DNA: TGTGCCAGTAGTATAAGGCGGGGGCAAGAGACCCAGTACTTC. Translating it yields CASSIRRGQETQYF.

V and J are TRBV5-1 and TRBJ2-1, with 7 bases aligning to TRBD2. The CDR3 has 15 amino acids. After removal of 0 bases from V and 6 bases from J, the junction contained 6 bases not matched to a gene. Germline CDR1 is SGHRS and CDR2 is YFSETQ. Here the CDR3 reads CASSLAEGGVNEQFF. DNA of the CDR3: TGCGCCAGCAGCTTGGCCGAGGGAGGGGTCAATGAGCAGTTCTTC.

The CDR3 spells CASSEMGGGYTEAFF. In nucleotides, the CDR3 is TGTGCCAGCAGTGAAATGGGTGGAGGGTACACTGAAGCTTTCTTT. The genes are TRBV2 and TRBJ1-1; D is uncertain. Germline CDR1 is SNHLY and CDR2 is FYNNEI. The CDR3 covers 15 residues. Trimming took off 2 bases at V and 3 bases at J, with 13 bases between the two ends.

This clone was picked up a small number of times. The gene calls are TRBV2 and TRBJ1-5; no firm D call. CDR1 and CDR2 (germline): SNHLY, FYNNEI. The V and J ends lost 2 bases and 2 bases respectively, with 10 bases between them. The CDR3 is 15 residues long. CDR3 sequence reads: CASSESGFGNQPQHF. Written as DNA, the CDR3 is TGTGCCAGCAGTGAATCCGGGTTCGGCAATCAGCCCCAGCATTTT.

The chain is built from TRBV18 and TRBJ1-1; D perhaps matches TRBD1 (5 bases). The germline V gene has CDR1 KGHSH and CDR2 LQKENI. V gave up 1 base and J gave up 0 bases, with 12 bases separating them. This CDR3 has 16 amino acids. The CDR3 spells CASSPQHMGLNTEAFF. In DNA form, the CDR3 reads TGTGCCAGCTCACCACAACACATGGGGCTGAACACTGAAGCTTTCTTT.

The CDR3 DNA reads as TGTGCCAGCAGCTTGGGGAACCACATTAGAAACACCATATATTTT. It encodes CASSLGNHIRNTIYF. The genes are TRBV5-5 and TRBJ1-3, with D unresolved. Germline CDR1 reads SGHKS; CDR2 reads YYEKEE (reference sequence). The germline V and J ends were trimmed by 0 bases and 5 bases, with 12 bases remaining between them. The CDR3 has 15 amino acids.

The V gene is TRBV18, the J gene TRBJ1-6; D is possibly TRBD1 (5 bases). The germline V gene encodes CDR1 KGHSH and CDR2 LQKENI. CDR3 length: 17 residues. Trimming removed 1 base at V and 5 bases at J, with 15 bases between. The DNA for the CDR3 is TGTGCCAGCTCACCACGGGGTCCCGGGGGGAATAATTCACCCCTCCACTTT. It is translated as CASSPRGPGGNNSPLHF.

The V call is TRBV5-1, the J call TRBJ1-2, with TRBD1 matching over 7 bases. The germline V gene encodes CDR1 SGHRS and CDR2 YFSETQ. V trimming: 4 bases; J trimming: 3 bases; junction bases outside the gene matches: 6. This CDR3 contains 14 residues. CDR3 sequence reads: CASSPGQAYYGYTF. For the CDR3, the DNA is TGCGCCAGCAGCCCAGGACAGGCCTACTATGGCTACACCTTC.

The J gene is TRBJ1-1, the V gene TRBV5-1; no clear D. This CDR3 region has 14 residues. CDR1 and CDR2 (germline): SGHRS, YFSETQ. Trimming removed 0 bases at V and 11 bases at J, with 17 bases between. The chain's CDR3 is CASSLAEPPARAFF. The DNA of the CDR3 is TGCGCCAGCAGCTTGGCCGAACCCCCCGCCCGGGCTTTCTTT.

The chain couples TRBV19 to TRBJ2-2, with TRBD2 matching 7 bases. CDR1 is LNHDA, CDR2 SQIVND, per germline (reference sequence). The trim removed 3 bases at V and 7 bases at J, leaving 8 bases unmatched. This CDR3 is 15 amino acids long. CDR3 residues: CASSISGARGGELFF. CDR3 sequence (DNA): TGTGCCAGTAGTATCAGCGGGGCTAGAGGCGGGGAGCTGTTTTTT.

The rearrangement links TRBV6-1 to TRBJ2-1; TRBD2 aligns across 8 bases. Germline V gives CDR1 MNHNS, CDR2 SASEGT. The CDR3 is made up of 16 amino acids. The V and J ends lost 3 bases and 3 bases, in that order; junction bases with no gene match: 7. The CDR3 is CASSDLIAGGYNEQFF. The CDR3 nucleotides read TGTGCCAGCAGTGACCTAATCGCGGGGGGCTACAATGAGCAGTTCTTC.

The V gene is TRBV6-6, the J gene TRBJ2-5, with 7 positions matching TRBD1. Germline V lookup: CDR1 MNHNY, CDR2 SVGAGI (reference sequence). V shed 4 bases and J 1 base; nucleotides not matched to a gene: 3. The CDR3 covers 14 residues. The chain's CDR3 is CASSSTGTQETQYF. DNA of the CDR3: TGTGCCAGCAGTTCGACAGGGACCCAAGAGACCCAGTACTTC.

This chain links TRBV5-6 with TRBJ1-2; no definite D call. Germline assignment: CDR1 SGHDT and CDR2 YYEEEE. Trimming stripped 0 bases from V and 4 bases from J, with 10 bases between. This CDR3 is built from 14 residues. As DNA, the CDR3 is TGTGCCAGCAGCTTGGCGTCGGGGAGCTATGGCTACACCTTC. Its translation: CASSLASGSYGYTF.

The chain couples TRBV28 to TRBJ1-1; TRBD1 is a possible D gene (5 bases). V dropped 1 base and J dropped 0 bases, with 15 bases sitting between them. The CDR3 extends over 17 amino acids. CDR1 is MDHEN, CDR2 SYDVKM, per germline. CDR3 sequence reads: CASSLFWPTVMNTEAFF. The CDR3 DNA reads as TGTGCCAGCAGTTTATTCTGGCCGACAGTCATGAACACTGAAGCTTTCTTT.

In its sample, this clone was seen once. The rearrangement uses TRBV18 and TRBJ1-4, with 7 bases matching TRBD1. The trim removed 3 bases at V and 6 bases at J, leaving 4 bases unmatched. Germline CDR1 reads KGHSH; CDR2 reads LQKENI. CDR3 length: 14 residues. CDR3: CASSPTGRDEKLFF. CDR3 DNA sequence: TGTGCCAGCTCACCGACAGGGAGGGATGAAAAACTGTTTTTT.

J is TRBJ2-1 and V is TRBV27; D might be TRBD1 (6 bases). The germline CDR1 and CDR2 sequences are MNHEY and SMNVEV (reference sequence). Trimming removed 0 bases at V and 5 bases at J, with 14 bases between. This CDR3 is built from 16 residues. This CDR3 reads CASSLSSRGHNNEQFF. The CDR3 nucleotides read TGTGCCAGCAGTTTATCGAGTAGGGGACATAACAATGAGCAGTTCTTC.